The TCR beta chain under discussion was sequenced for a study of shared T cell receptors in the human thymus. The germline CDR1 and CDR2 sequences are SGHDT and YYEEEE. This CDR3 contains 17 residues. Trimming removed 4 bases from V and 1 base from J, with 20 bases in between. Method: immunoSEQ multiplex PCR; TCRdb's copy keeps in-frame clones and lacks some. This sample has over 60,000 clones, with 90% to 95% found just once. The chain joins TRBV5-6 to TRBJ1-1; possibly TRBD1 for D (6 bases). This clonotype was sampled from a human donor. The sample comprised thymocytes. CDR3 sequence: CASSLDDLGHTNTEAFF. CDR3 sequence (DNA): TGTGCCAGCAGCCTGGATGATTTGGGACATACGAACACTGAAGCTTTCTTT.